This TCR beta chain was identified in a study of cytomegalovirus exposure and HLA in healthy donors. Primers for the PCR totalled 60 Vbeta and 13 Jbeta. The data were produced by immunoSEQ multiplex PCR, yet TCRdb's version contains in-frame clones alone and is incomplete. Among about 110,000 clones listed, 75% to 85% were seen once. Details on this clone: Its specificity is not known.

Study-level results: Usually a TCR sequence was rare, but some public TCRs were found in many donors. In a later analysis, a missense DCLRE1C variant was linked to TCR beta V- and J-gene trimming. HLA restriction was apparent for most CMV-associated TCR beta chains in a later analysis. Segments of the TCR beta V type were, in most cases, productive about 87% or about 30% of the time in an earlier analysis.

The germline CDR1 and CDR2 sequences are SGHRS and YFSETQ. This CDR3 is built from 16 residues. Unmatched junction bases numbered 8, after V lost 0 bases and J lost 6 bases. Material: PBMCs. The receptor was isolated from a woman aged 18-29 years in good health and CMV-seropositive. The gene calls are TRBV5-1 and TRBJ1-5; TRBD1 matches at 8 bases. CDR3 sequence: CASSLGPRQGSQPQHF. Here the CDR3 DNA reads TGCGCCAGCAGCTTGGGACCCCGACAGGGGAGTCAGCCCCAGCATTTT.